These 30 T cell receptor beta chains were all obtained from the same sample, sequenced in a study of blood T cells in healthy people across ages. For the second PCR, which ran for about 7 to 11 cycles, a sample-barcoded 5' primer and a J-beta primer mix were used. MiXCR, run by TCRdb on the 5' RACE reads, gives a single entry per CDR3 protein. The sample carries some 760,000 distinct CDR3 sequences, 20% to 25% recorded once. This sample also appeared in a second study, on T cells of mothers and their children.

Sequenced input: blood. Receptors originate from a boy under 18 in good health.

This chain joins TRBV12-3 or TRBV12-4 and TRBJ2-1; TRBD2 aligns across 8 bases. Losses at the gene ends were 2 bases for V and 8 bases for J; bases not matched to a gene: 5. The length of the CDR3 is 14 residues. In DNA form, the CDR3 reads TGTGCCAGCAGTTTAAGGCTAGCGGGTCATGAGCAGTTCTTC. Translation: CASSLRLAGHEQFF.

The gene calls are TRBV5-1 and TRBJ1-2, with D unclear. The CDR3 is made up of 12 amino acids. Germline lookup yields CDR1 SGHRS and CDR2 YFSETQ. Trimming removed 2 bases at V and 6 bases at J, with 8 bases between. CDR3 nucleotides: TGCGCCAGCAGCTTAGGCCATCATGGCTACACCTTC. It specifies CASSLGHHGYTF.

The chain couples TRBV6-8 to TRBJ2-7; possible D gene TRBD1, 6 bases. Trimming removed 7 bases from V and 3 bases from J, with 16 bases in between. The CDR3 is 14 amino acids. CDR1 and CDR2 (germline): MNHGY, SAAAGT. CDR3 protein: CASNRDILYYEQYF. For the CDR3, the DNA is TGTGCCAGCAACCGGGACATCTTATACTACGAGCAGTACTTC.

The gene calls are TRBV6-1 and TRBJ1-2, with D unresolved. This CDR3 spans 13 amino acids. CDR1 and CDR2 (germline): MNHNS, SASEGT. V gave up 11 bases and J gave up 5 bases, with 18 bases separating them. The CDR3 sequence: CAVPSRTVYGYTF. DNA of the CDR3: TGTGCCGTCCCGTCTAGGACCGTTTATGGCTACACCTTC.

The chain employs TRBV12-3 or TRBV12-4 and TRBJ1-2, with TRBD1 identical over 10 bases. The CDR3 has 15 amino acids. J was trimmed by 7 bases and V by 7 bases; bases with no gene match: 12. The chain's CDR3 is CASTRDRGLLSGYTF. The CDR3 nucleotides read TGTGCCAGCACTAGAGACAGGGGGCTTTTGAGTGGCTACACCTTC.

This clonotype has just a few counts. CDR3 bases: TGTGCCAGCAGACCAACTAGCGAGTTGTCCACAGATACGCAGTATTTT. Protein: CASRPTSELSTDTQYF. This rearrangement joins TRBV6-1 to TRBJ2-3; 7 nucleotides align to TRBD2. J was trimmed by 2 bases and V by 6 bases; bases with no gene match: 11. CDR3 length: 16 amino acids. CDR1 and CDR2 from the germline V gene are MNHNS and SASEGT.

The V gene is TRBV28, the J gene TRBJ1-4, with D perhaps matching TRBD1 (5 bases). V dropped 4 bases and J dropped 4 bases, with 13 bases sitting between them. The CDR3 totals 15 residues. Germline lookup yields CDR1 MDHEN and CDR2 SYDVKM. CDR3 residues: CASSSKTVSNEKLFF. Written as DNA, the CDR3 is TGTGCCAGCAGTTCCAAGACAGTTAGTAATGAAAAACTGTTTTTT.

This clonotype was counted between two and nine times. CDR3 DNA: TGTGCCAGCGAGCTCGAGGGGTCCTACAATGAGCAGTTCTTC. It codes for CASELEGSYNEQFF. This sequence joins TRBV6-2 or TRBV6-3 and TRBJ2-1; D tentatively reads TRBD1 or TRBD2 (5 bases each). CDR1 MNHEY and CDR2 SVGEGT come from the germline V gene. V lost 8 bases to trimming and J lost 1 base, with 12 bases between them. CDR3 length: 14 amino acids.

In its sample, this clonotype was seen a few times. At one of its ends the junction is not consistent with the germline gene, which may arise from a read error. The chain joins TRBV29-1 to TRBJ2-7; D is uncertain. Per the germline V gene, CDR1 is SQVTM and CDR2 is ANQGSEA. The CDR3 extends over 10 amino acids. The CDR3 region has the DNA TGCAGCGTCGAAGACAATGAGCAGTACTTC. This encodes CSVEDNEQYF.

V gene TRBV25-1 combines with J gene TRBJ2-2; 9 bases fit TRBD1. Germline V gene sequence: CDR1 MGHDK, CDR2 SYGVNS. The CDR3 consists of 14 residues. V lost 6 bases to trimming and J lost 6 bases; unmatched junction nucleotides: 5. Here the CDR3 reads CASRQGAGPGELFF. For the CDR3, the DNA is TGTGCCAGCAGACAGGGGGCTGGACCCGGGGAGCTGTTTTTT.

The chain is built from TRBV25-1 and TRBJ1-1; D might be TRBD1 (5 bases). This CDR3 comprises 14 residues. The germline gives CDR1 MGHDK, CDR2 SYGVNS. V was clipped by 2 bases and J by 6 bases, with 13 bases between them. The CDR3 nucleotides read TGTGCCAGCAGTGAAATCGGGACGGCCTCTGAAGCTTTCTTT. Translation: CASSEIGTASEAFF.

The genes are TRBV5-1 and TRBJ2-1; TRBD2 might be the D (6 bases). The CDR3 runs 11 residues. CDR1 is SGHRS, CDR2 YFSETQ, per germline. V shed 3 bases and J shed 12 bases, with 10 bases lying between them. In DNA form, the CDR3 reads TGCGCCAGCAGCTCCCGGGACTGGCAGTTCTTC. Encoded protein: CASSSRDWQFF.

This clonotype was counted a few times. The chain is built from TRBV14 and TRBJ1-6, with TRBD1 matching over 7 bases. Germline V gene data show CDR1 as SGHDN and CDR2 as FVKESK. This CDR3 spans 13 amino acids. V trimming: 4 bases; J trimming: 10 bases; junction bases outside the gene matches: 4. The CDR3 DNA reads TGTGCCAGCAGCCTAGGGGGCCGGTCACCCCTCCACTTT. Protein sequence: CASSLGGRSPLHF. Looking up the rest from reference TRBV14 and TRBJ1-6 gives the full variable domain: EAGVTQFPSHSVIEKGQTVTLRCDPISGHDNLYWYRRVMGKEIKFLLHFVKESKQDESGMPNNRFLAERTGGTYSTLKVQPAELEDSGVYFCASSLGGRSPLHFGNGTRLTVT.

There are a few counts of this clonotype. The chain joins TRBV20-1 to TRBJ1-2, with D hard to call. V shed 3 bases and J shed 6 bases, with 8 bases lying between them. This CDR3 contains 11 residues. Looked up from germline, CDR1 is DFQATT and CDR2 is SNEGSKA (reference sequence). The CDR3 loop reads CSASTGNGYTF. CDR3 in DNA: TGCAGTGCTAGTACCGGGAATGGCTACACCTTC.

This rearrangement joins TRBV12-3 or TRBV12-4 to TRBJ2-5, with D possibly being TRBD1 (6 bases). The DNA end lines up better with TRBJ2-7; the J call may be wrong. CDR3 length equals 15 residues. The CDR3 is CASSLWGQGIGEQYF. CDR3 bases: TGTGCCAGCAGTTTATGGGGTCAGGGGATTGGCGAGCAGTACTTC.

This clonotype was seen more than once but under ten times. The J gene is TRBJ1-4, the V gene TRBV7-9, with a weak D call TRBD1 (6 bases). Germline-derived CDR1 and CDR2 are SEHNR and FQNEAQ (reference sequence). The ends were cut back, 3 bases at V and 0 bases at J, with 11 bases in the middle. This CDR3 is built from 16 residues. The CDR3 DNA reads TGTGCCAGCAGCTTGGGGGCACTCGCAACTAATGAAAAACTGTTTTTT. Translation: CASSLGALATNEKLFF.

The J gene is TRBJ2-1, the V gene TRBV7-9; 7 positions match TRBD1. Unmatched junction bases numbered 15, after V lost 5 bases and J lost 8 bases. The CDR3 totals 16 residues. In germline, CDR1 is SEHNR, CDR2 FQNEAQ (reference sequence). This CDR3 reads CASSQRRDSPMDEQFF. CDR3 bases: TGTGCCAGCAGCCAACGCCGGGACAGCCCTATGGATGAGCAGTTCTTC.

The J gene is TRBJ2-7, the V gene TRBV7-9; D is unclear. Germline V gene data show CDR1 as SEHNR and CDR2 as FQNEAQ (reference sequence). The CDR3 spans 13 residues. V was trimmed by 3 bases and J by 5 bases, leaving 11 bases between them. The CDR3 sequence: CASSFQAYDEQYF. CDR3 in DNA: TGTGCCAGCAGCTTTCAGGCCTACGACGAGCAGTACTTC.

As regards this clonotype: Its ends do not fully match the called genes, so a read error is possible. The CDR3 spells CSARGTSSAKDIQYF. Here the CDR3 DNA reads TGCAGTGCTAGAGGGACTAGTTCAGCCAAAGACATTCAGTACTTC. V is TRBV20-1 and J is TRBJ2-4, with TRBD2 identical over 7 bases. Germline CDR1 reads DFQATT; CDR2 reads SNEGSKA (reference sequence). The length of the CDR3 is 15 residues.

The chain has TRBV5-6 and TRBJ2-1; D is unclear. The end of the DNA fits TRBJ2-7 better, so the J call may be wrong. The germline V gene encodes CDR1 SGHDT and CDR2 YYEEEE. The CDR3 loop spans 13 amino acids. The CDR3 DNA follows: TGTGCCAGCAGCTTTACCTTTACCTACGAGCAGTACTTC. Its translation: CASSFTFTYEQYF.

This chain connects TRBV4-3 to TRBJ1-2, with a possible D match to TRBD1 (5 bases). The germline V gene has CDR1 LGHNA and CDR2 YSLEER. Trimming stripped 0 bases from V and 2 bases from J, with 13 bases between. The CDR3 spans 16 residues. The CDR3: CASSQDLGHSNYGYTF. The CDR3 DNA reads TGCGCCAGCAGCCAAGATCTTGGACATTCCAACTATGGCTACACCTTC.

In this sample, this clonotype turned up a few times. This chain connects TRBV20-1 to TRBJ1-5; the D is unclear. Germline V gives CDR1 DFQATT, CDR2 SNEGSKA (reference sequence). This CDR3 region has 14 residues. The V gene lost 3 bases and the J gene lost 1 base, with 10 bases spanning the gap. The chain's CDR3 is CSASRRQSNQPQHF. The CDR3 DNA reads TGCAGTGCTAGTCGGCGACAAAGCAATCAGCCCCAGCATTTT.

The V call is TRBV29-1, the J call TRBJ1-1, with 7 positions matching TRBD1. The CDR3 is made up of 13 amino acids. From germline, CDR1 is SQVTM and CDR2 ANQGSEA. The V and J ends lost 4 bases and 5 bases, in that order; junction bases with no gene match: 7. CDR3 residues: CSVVNRGRTEAFF. DNA for the CDR3: TGCAGCGTTGTAAACAGGGGTAGGACTGAAGCTTTCTTT.

This clonotype was seen more than once but under ten times. This rearrangement joins TRBV5-1 to TRBJ2-5, with D tentatively TRBD2 (6 bases). Trimming stripped 1 base from V and 5 bases from J, with 18 bases between. Germline-derived CDR1 and CDR2 are SGHRS and YFSETQ. CDR3 length equals 16 residues. The CDR3 DNA is TGCGCCAGCAGCTTGCCGGTCGGGAGAAGTGAGGAGACCCAGTACTTC. Its protein is CASSLPVGRSEETQYF. The full variable domain, with the rest looked up from reference TRBV5-1 and TRBJ2-5, is KAGVTQTPRYLIKTRGQQVTLSCSPISGHRSVSWYQQTPGQGLQFLFEYFSETQRNKGNFPGRFSGRQFSNSRSEMNVSTLELGDSALYLCASSLPVGRSEETQYFGPGTRLLVL.

V and J are TRBV19 and TRBJ2-3; 7 bases line up with TRBD2. CDR1 is LNHDA and CDR2 is SQIVND in the germline V gene (reference sequence). This CDR3 comprises 14 residues. Trimming removed 5 bases from V and 4 bases from J; junction bases left unmatched: 6. This CDR3 is CASSLRLAADTQYF. The CDR3 coding sequence is TGTGCCAGTAGTCTACGACTAGCTGCAGATACGCAGTATTTT.

This clonotype was seen more than once but under ten times. This chain joins TRBV29-1 and TRBJ1-1; D remains unclear. Trimming removed 1 base at V and 0 bases at J, with 12 bases between. Germline values: CDR1 SQVTM, CDR2 ANQGSEA. The CDR3 runs 15 residues. The CDR3 sequence is CSVEAGHLLNTEAFF. CDR3 coding DNA: TGCAGCGTTGAAGCTGGGCATCTTCTGAACACTGAAGCTTTCTTT.

The rearrangement uses TRBV28 and TRBJ1-4; 7 bases are shared with TRBD1. J was trimmed by 17 bases and V by 6 bases; bases with no gene match: 21. Germline CDR1 is MDHEN and CDR2 is SYDVKM. This CDR3 region has 15 residues. Here the CDR3 reads CASRPADRLLEGLFF. CDR3 DNA sequence: TGTGCCAGCAGACCCGCGGACAGGCTTCTGGAAGGGCTATTTTTT.

In DNA form, the CDR3 reads TGTGCCTGCCGGGACGTGGAGGAGGAGCAGTACTTC. Protein: CACRDVEEEQYF. The chain is built from TRBV11-2 and TRBJ2-7; D is perhaps TRBD1 or TRBD2 (5 bases each). Trimming pared 11 bases from V and 7 bases from J, leaving 18 bases between. Germline V gives CDR1 SGHAT, CDR2 FQNNGV. The CDR3 is 12 residues long. The whole variable domain, filled in from reference TRBV11-2 and TRBJ2-7, reads EAGVAQSPRYKIIEKRQSVAFWCNPISGHATLYWYQQILGQGPKLLIQFQNNGVVDDSQLPKDRFSAERLKGVDSTLKIQPAKLEDSAVYLCACRDVEEEQYFGPGTRLTVT.

The chain has TRBV11-2 and TRBJ2-3; 8 nucleotides match TRBD2. CDR3 size: 13 residues. Trimming cost V 5 bases and J 7 bases; bases outside gene matches: 5. The germline V gene encodes CDR1 SGHAT and CDR2 FQNNGV. Here the CDR3 DNA reads TGTGCCAGCAGCCTTGATAGCGGGAATACGCAGTATTTT. Translated, it gives CASSLDSGNTQYF.

CDR3 bases: TGCGCCAGCAGCCAAGACCAGCTCACCTACGAGCAGTACTTC. Encoded protein: CASSQDQLTYEQYF. This chain joins TRBV4-1 and TRBJ2-7; no definite D call. Germline loops: CDR1 MGHRA, CDR2 YSYEKL. Deletions cut 0 bases from V and 2 bases from J, with 8 bases between. The CDR3 loop spans 14 amino acids.